One and the same sample provided the 7 T cell receptor beta chains below, sequenced in a study of post-analysis software for immune sequencing data (dated by TCRdb to between 2014 and 2017). Beyond this particular receptor, the publication reports: Significantly higher frequencies in patients than in controls were found for five or six TRBV segments, including TRBV5-6, TRBV5-1 and TRBV20-1.

Their cognate antigens are unknown. Library method: PCR. Sequenced on an Illumina HiSeq 2500. Unique molecular identifiers were incorporated into TCR beta cDNA libraries to reduce PCR and sequencing biases. TCRdb took the public reads, trimmed them with fastp at Q25, ran MiXCR for clone calling and kept in-frame beta chains. Each CDR3 protein appears once, grouped with its most common genes and DNA. This sample holds under 900,000 distinct CDR3 sequences; roughly 50% were observed only once. The ten largest clones represent 4.6% of the sample. Input material: blood. All receptors come from a girl aged 5-17 years with multiple sclerosis.

This clonotype was recorded a few times. The genes are TRBV15 and TRBJ2-6; no clear D gene. Trimming removed 0 bases at V and 0 bases at J, with 6 bases between. CDR3 size: 16 residues. From germline, CDR1 is LNHNV and CDR2 YYDKDF (reference sequence). CDR3 DNA sequence: TGTGCCACCAGCAGAGAACGGAACTCTGGGGCCAACGTCCTGACTTTC. It codes for CATSRERNSGANVLTF.

The chain employs TRBV6-1 and TRBJ2-6; D not certain. Germline CDR1 reads MNHNS; CDR2 reads SASEGT. CDR3 length: 15 amino acids. V was trimmed by 5 bases and J by 3 bases, leaving 11 bases between them. The CDR3 protein is CASSPTLHGANVLTF. The DNA of the CDR3 is TGTGCCAGCAGTCCAACCTTGCATGGGGCCAACGTCCTGACTTTC.

The rearrangement uses TRBV5-5 and TRBJ2-1; a weak D match, TRBD1 (5 bases). V lost 1 base, J lost 7 bases, and 15 bases lay in between. Germline CDR1 and CDR2: SGHKS and YYEKEE (reference sequence). The CDR3 runs 15 residues. The CDR3 here is CASSLTSGNRNEQFF. CDR3 in DNA: TGTGCCAGCAGCTTGACTTCCGGTAACAGGAATGAGCAGTTCTTC.

This chain connects TRBV29-1 to TRBJ2-1, with 10 bases matching TRBD2. The CDR3 consists of 18 residues. CDR1 and CDR2 (germline): SQVTM, ANQGSEA. After removal of 3 bases from V and 0 bases from J, the junction contained 11 bases not matched to a gene. CDR3: CSVDGLAGALSSYNEQFF. The CDR3 DNA is TGCAGCGTTGATGGGCTAGCGGGAGCGTTGAGCTCCTACAATGAGCAGTTCTTC.

The chain couples TRBV5-1 to TRBJ1-2, with a tentative D call TRBD1 (5 bases). Germline values: CDR1 SGHRS, CDR2 YFSETQ. The CDR3 totals 15 residues. V lost 6 bases and J 3 bases, leaving 18 bases between the germline ends. The CDR3 DNA reads TGCGCCAGCAAATGGACCAAAGCGGGGGACTATGGCTACACCTTC. Its protein product is CASKWTKAGDYGYTF.

This clonotype was detected only a few times. The chain links TRBV7-3 to TRBJ1-5, with D unresolved. Germline V gives CDR1 SGHTA, CDR2 FQGTGA. The CDR3 is made up of 13 amino acids. V gave up 2 bases and J gave up 7 bases, with 9 bases separating them. The CDR3 DNA is TGTGCCAGCAGCTTATACCCCGGCCAGCCCCAGCATTTT. Protein sequence: CASSLYPGQPQHF.

The chain is built from TRBV29-1 and TRBJ1-5; D is perhaps TRBD1 (6 bases). The V and J ends lost 2 bases and 11 bases respectively, with 19 bases between them. The CDR3 has 14 residues. The V gene's germline CDR1 is SQVTM and CDR2 ANQGSEA. CDR3 in amino acids: CSVEQDSRPKAQHF. The CDR3 nucleotides are TGCAGCGTTGAACAGGACAGCCGCCCTAAAGCCCAGCATTTT. The full variable domain, rest sourced from reference TRBV29-1 and TRBJ1-5, is SAVISQKPSRDICQRGTSLTIQCQVDSQVTMMFWYRQQPGQSLTLIATANQGSEATYESGFVIDKFPISRPNLTFSTLTVSNMSPEDSSIYLCSVEQDSRPKAQHFGDGTRLSIL.